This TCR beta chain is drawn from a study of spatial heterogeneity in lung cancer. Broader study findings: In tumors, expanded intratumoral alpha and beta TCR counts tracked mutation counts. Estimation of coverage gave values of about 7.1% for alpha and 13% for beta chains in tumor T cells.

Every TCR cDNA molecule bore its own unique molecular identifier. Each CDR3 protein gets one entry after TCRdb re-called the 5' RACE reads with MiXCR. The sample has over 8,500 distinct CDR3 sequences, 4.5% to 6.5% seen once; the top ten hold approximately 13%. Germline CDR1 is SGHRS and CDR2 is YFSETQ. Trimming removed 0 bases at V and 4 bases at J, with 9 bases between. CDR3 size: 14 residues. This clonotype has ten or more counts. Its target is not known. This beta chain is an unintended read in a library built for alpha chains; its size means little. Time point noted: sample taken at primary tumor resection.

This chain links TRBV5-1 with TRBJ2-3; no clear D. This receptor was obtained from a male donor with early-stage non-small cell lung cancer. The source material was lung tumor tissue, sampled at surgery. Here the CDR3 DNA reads TGCGCCAGCAGCTTGGAGAGGTACCCAGATACGCAGTATTTT. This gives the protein CASSLERYPDTQYF.